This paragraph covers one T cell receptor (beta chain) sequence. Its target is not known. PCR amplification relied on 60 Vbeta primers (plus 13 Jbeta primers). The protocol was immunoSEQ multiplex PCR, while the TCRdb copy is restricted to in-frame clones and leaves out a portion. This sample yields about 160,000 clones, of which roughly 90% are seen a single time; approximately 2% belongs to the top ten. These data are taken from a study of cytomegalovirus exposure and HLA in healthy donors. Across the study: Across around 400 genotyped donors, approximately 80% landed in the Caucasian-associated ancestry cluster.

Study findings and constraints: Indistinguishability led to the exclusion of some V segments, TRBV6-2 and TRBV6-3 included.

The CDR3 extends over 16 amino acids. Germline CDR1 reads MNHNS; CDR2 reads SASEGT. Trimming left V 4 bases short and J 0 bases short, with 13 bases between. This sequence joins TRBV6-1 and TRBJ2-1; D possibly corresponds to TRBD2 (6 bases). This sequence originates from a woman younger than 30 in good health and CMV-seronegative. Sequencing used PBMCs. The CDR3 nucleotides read TGTGCCAGCAGTGGGGGACTCCTGGGCTCCTACAATGAGCAGTTCTTC. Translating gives CASSGGLLGSYNEQFF.